This T cell receptor beta chain was sequenced during a study of T cells after yellow fever vaccination. Overall study context: Sorting of the EM, EMRA, CM and Tscm memory subsets was carried out using CD3, CD45RA, CCR7 and CD95. Fractions containing few cells were prepared with SMART-Seq v4 Ultra Low Input.

Germline CDR1 and CDR2: DFQATT and SNEGSKA (reference sequence). The CDR3 totals 14 residues. With 5 bases removed from V and 5 bases from J, the gap between germline ends came to 18 bases. This clonotype has at least ten counts. TCRdb ran MiXCR on the 5' RACE reads and lists one entry per CDR3 protein. The sample records over 20,000 distinct CDR3 sequences, around 5.5% being singletons. The TCR was taken from a man aged 30 to 39 who received the YFV17D yellow fever vaccine. The chain couples TRBV20-1 to TRBJ1-1, with D perhaps matching TRBD1 (6 bases). The input for sequencing was PBMCs, either bulk or a sorted T-cell subset (CD4+, CD8+, memory, or dextramer-sorted; not recorded which), taken 15 days after the yellow fever booster vaccination. In nucleotides, the CDR3 is TGCAGTGCTGGAGGTGGGGGGGCGATAACTGAAGCTTTCTTT. Translation gives CSAGGGGAITEAFF.